One and the same sample provided the 24 T cell receptor beta chains below, sequenced in a study of cytomegalovirus exposure and HLA in healthy donors. The PCR employed 60 Vbeta primers together with 13 Jbeta primers. The repertoire was sequenced with immunoSEQ multiplex PCR; TCRdb's copy has only in-frame clones and lacks some. The sample shows more than 20,000 clones, approximately 79% of them seen only once. Sequencing was carried out using PBMCs. The receptors originated from a male donor in good health and CMV-seronegative.

The count of this clone is one. This chain uses TRBV19 with TRBJ2-1, with 10 positions matching TRBD2. Germline CDR1 reads LNHDA; CDR2 reads SQIVND (reference sequence). V was clipped by 8 bases and J by 10 bases; unmatched bases: 2. This CDR3 has 11 residues. The CDR3 sequence: CASLAGGEQFF. Written as DNA, the CDR3 is TGTGCCAGTTTAGCGGGAGGAGAGCAGTTCTTC.

The rearrangement links TRBV2 to TRBJ2-7; 7 bases are a match to TRBD2. V shed 6 bases and J 5 bases; nucleotides not matched to a gene: 16. The CDR3 is 16 residues long. Germline V gene sequence: CDR1 SNHLY, CDR2 FYNNEI. The CDR3 coding sequence is TGTGCCAGCAGCCAAATGTGGGGACTAACTGAAAACGAGCAGTACTTC. This sequence encodes CASSQMWGLTENEQYF.

This rearrangement joins TRBV9 to TRBJ2-2, with 8 bases lining up with TRBD2. Germline lookup yields CDR1 SGDLS and CDR2 YYNGEE. V lost 0 bases to trimming and J lost 6 bases; unmatched junction nucleotides: 7. This CDR3 has 16 amino acids. Written as DNA, the CDR3 is TGTGCCAGCAGCGTAGTAGGTAGCGGGATCCCCGGGGAGCTGTTTTTT. This translates into CASSVVGSGIPGELFF. Variable domain in full (rest from reference TRBV9 and TRBJ2-2): DSGVTQTPKHLITATGQRVTLRCSPRSGDLSVYWYQQSLDQGLQFLIQYYNGEERAKGNILERFSAQQFPDLHSELNLSSLELGDSALYFCASSVVGSGIPGELFFGEGSRLTVL.

The J gene is TRBJ2-3, the V gene TRBV19; TRBD2 matches at 8 bases. CDR1 is LNHDA and CDR2 is SQIVND in the germline V gene (reference sequence). The CDR3 has 13 amino acids. The V segment lost 9 bases and the J segment 6 bases; nucleotides outside the gene matches: 8. CDR3 loop: CASQQREMDTQYF. Written as DNA, the CDR3 is TGTGCCAGCCAGCAGCGGGAGATGGATACGCAGTATTTT.

The chain uses TRBV7-2 and TRBJ2-3; 12 bases fit TRBD2. The CDR3 sequence is 19 residues long. Per germline, CDR1 SGHTA and CDR2 FQGNSA. The J segment lost 3 bases and the V segment lost 5 bases, leaving 15 bases of the junction unmatched. CDR3 bases: TGTGCCAGCAGCAGACCTTCTAGCGGGAGGGCCGTTTCAACAGATACGCAGTATTTT. Amino acids: CASSRPSSGRAVSTDTQYF.

V and J are TRBV27 and TRBJ2-1; D uncertain. This CDR3 is built from 15 residues. Looked up from germline, CDR1 is MNHEY and CDR2 is SMNVEV (reference sequence). V lost 6 bases and J 4 bases, leaving 16 bases between the germline ends. In DNA, the CDR3 is TGTGCCAGCAGGCTGACACTCCTAACTTACAATGAGCAGTTCTTC. Protein sequence: CASRLTLLTYNEQFF.

The CDR3, as DNA: TGTGCCACCACCCCAGGGGGGACAGTACTCACTGAAGCTTTCTTT. Protein: CATTPGGTVLTEAFF. The chain links TRBV15 to TRBJ1-1; 7 bases match TRBD1. J gave up 4 bases and V 7 bases, and 12 bases lay outside the gene matches. The CDR3 has 15 amino acids. Germline V gene sequence: CDR1 LNHNV, CDR2 YYDKDF (reference sequence). The full variable domain, completed using reference TRBV15 and TRBJ1-1, is DAMVIQNPRYQVTQFGKPVTLSCSQTLNHNVMYWYQQKSSQAPKLLFHYYDKDFNNEADTPDNFQSRRPNTSFCFLDIRSPGLGDTAMYLCATTPGGTVLTEAFFGQGTRLTVV.

This clone has a single count. J is TRBJ1-6 and V is TRBV19, with no clear D. The V end lost 8 bases, the J end lost 10 bases, and 15 bases lay between the germline ends. Germline loops: CDR1 LNHDA, CDR2 SQIVND (reference sequence). The CDR3 loop spans 13 amino acids. The CDR3: CASREFGGSPLHF. CDR3 bases: TGTGCCAGTCGGGAGTTTGGCGGGTCACCCCTCCACTTT.

The chain carries TRBV7-2 and TRBJ2-5; 8 bases are a match to TRBD1. The germline V gene encodes CDR1 SGHTA and CDR2 FQGNSA. The CDR3 length is 15 residues. The V gene end was trimmed by 5 bases and the J gene end by 9 bases; junction bases not matched to a gene: 14. The CDR3 reads CASSEQQGVMEAQYF. For the CDR3, the DNA is TGTGCCAGCAGCGAGCAACAGGGGGTTATGGAGGCCCAGTACTTC.

This clone was counted between two and nine times. The chain links TRBV7-9 to TRBJ1-1, with a tentative D call TRBD1 (6 bases). V lost 5 bases and J 5 bases, leaving 18 bases between the germline ends. The CDR3 extends over 15 amino acids. Looked up from germline, CDR1 is SEHNR and CDR2 is FQNEAQ (reference sequence). CDR3 loop: CASSRGGRGATEAFF. The CDR3 DNA reads TGTGCCAGCAGCCGAGGAGGCAGGGGAGCTACTGAAGCTTTCTTT. The full variable domain, in which reference TRBV7-9 and TRBJ1-1 provide the parts outside the CDR3, is DTGVSQNPRHKITKRGQNVTFRCDPISEHNRLYWYRQTLGQGPEFLTYFQNEAQLEKSRLLSDRFSAERPKGSFSTLEIQRTEQGDSAMYLCASSRGGRGATEAFFGQGTRLTVV.

The chain has TRBV19 and TRBJ2-1; D gene ambiguous. Germline CDR1 and CDR2: LNHDA and SQIVND (reference sequence). Trimming removed 2 bases at V and 0 bases at J, with 14 bases between. This CDR3 is built from 17 residues. CDR3: CASSIPPHFSSYNEQFF. The CDR3 DNA reads TGTGCCAGTAGTATACCGCCGCATTTTAGCTCCTACAATGAGCAGTTCTTC.

The V and J genes are TRBV7-9 and TRBJ2-1; no reliable D call. Trimming pared 4 bases from V and 7 bases from J, leaving 23 bases between. From germline, CDR1 is SEHNR and CDR2 FQNEAQ (reference sequence). The CDR3 spans 17 residues. The CDR3 sequence: CASSSATPSYRRNEQFF. DNA for the CDR3: TGTGCCAGCAGCTCCGCCACCCCCTCATATAGGCGGAATGAGCAGTTCTTC.

The chain uses TRBV5-7 and TRBJ2-7, with 12 positions matching TRBD1. TRBV5-7 carries the ORF label, with uncertain function. With 3 bases clipped from V and 7 bases from J, the junction kept 11 bases outside the gene matches. This CDR3 comprises 16 residues. CDR3 nucleotides: TGTGCCAGCAGCTCCCGGGACAGGGGGCTATCGGGGGAGCAGTACTTC. Its translation is CASSSRDRGLSGEQYF.

This clone is a singleton in its sample. The V and J genes are TRBV11-3 and TRBJ2-5, with D maybe TRBD1 (6 bases). Between the trimmed V and J ends, which lost 1 base and 5 bases, there was a span of 14 bases. CDR3 length equals 15 residues. Germline V gene lookup returns CDR1 SGHNT and CDR2 YENEEA. This CDR3 reads CASSLGQGYRETQYF. In DNA, the CDR3 is TGTGCCAGCAGCTTAGGCCAGGGGTACAGGGAGACCCAGTACTTC.

V is TRBV7-9 and J is TRBJ2-2; TRBD1 is a possible D gene (6 bases). Germline V gene sequence: CDR1 SEHNR, CDR2 FQNEAQ (reference sequence). The CDR3 contains 14 residues. Trimming took 3 bases from V and 1 from J, leaving 6 bases between them. Written as DNA, the CDR3 is TGTGCCAGCAGCTTGGACAGGAACACCGGGGAGCTGTTTTTT. Residues: CASSLDRNTGELFF.

The chain joins TRBV29-1 to TRBJ2-7; the match to TRBD1 covers 8 bases. Trimming removed 0 bases from V and 2 bases from J; junction bases left unmatched: 6. The CDR3 is 15 residues long. The germline V gene has CDR1 SQVTM and CDR2 ANQGSEA. CDR3 nucleotide sequence: TGCAGCGTTGAAGATCGTCGGACAGGGACCTACGAGCAGTACTTC. Protein sequence: CSVEDRRTGTYEQYF.

The V call is TRBV28, the J call TRBJ2-7, with D tentatively TRBD2 (7 bases). The CDR3 sequence is 13 residues long. The germline gives CDR1 MDHEN, CDR2 SYDVKM. Deletions cut 7 bases from V and 3 bases from J, with 13 bases between. CDR3 sequence (DNA): TGTGCCAGCACTAAAGGGGGGGTCTACGAGCAGTACTTC. Protein: CASTKGGVYEQYF.

The chain has TRBV6-1 and TRBJ1-5; D perhaps matches TRBD1 (5 bases). Per germline, CDR1 MNHNS and CDR2 SASEGT. The CDR3 loop spans 15 amino acids. Trimming took off 2 bases at V and 1 base at J, with 9 bases between the two ends. The CDR3 here is CASSEWGTSNQPQHF. Here the CDR3 DNA reads TGTGCCAGCAGTGAATGGGGCACCAGCAATCAGCCCCAGCATTTT.

The genes are TRBV5-5 and TRBJ1-1; 7 nucleotides align to TRBD1. This CDR3 spans 16 amino acids. The ends lost 4 bases at V and 1 base at J; junction bases unmatched: 10. From germline, CDR1 is SGHKS and CDR2 YYEKEE (reference sequence). The DNA for the CDR3 is TGTGCCAGCAGCCGATTACTCAGGGGGGCGAACACTGAAGCTTTCTTT. Translation gives CASSRLLRGANTEAFF.

V is TRBV2 and J is TRBJ1-2; TRBD1 is a possible D gene (6 bases). V was shortened by 4 bases and J by 7 bases, with 19 bases between the two germline ends. From germline, CDR1 is SNHLY and CDR2 FYNNEI. CDR3 length: 15 residues. This CDR3 reads CASSVQGILQTGYTF. For the CDR3, the DNA is TGTGCCAGCAGTGTACAGGGTATCCTCCAGACTGGCTACACCTTC. Together with reference TRBV2 and TRBJ1-2, the CDR3 gives the full variable domain: EPEVTQTPSHQVTQMGQEVILRCVPISNHLYFYWYRQILGQKVEFLVSFYNNEISEKSEIFDDQFSVERPDGSNFTLKIRSTKLEDSAMYFCASSVQGILQTGYTFGSGTRLTVV.

This clone was found a few times. The V call is TRBV4-3, the J call TRBJ1-5; D unresolved. Trimming stripped 0 bases from V and 11 bases from J, with 11 bases between. The CDR3 contains 13 residues. Germline V gene data show CDR1 as LGHNA and CDR2 as YSLEER. The CDR3 DNA follows: TGCGCCAGCAGCCAAGATACCCGAGAGGCCCAGCATTTT. Translating it yields CASSQDTREAQHF.

The chain joins TRBV19 to TRBJ2-1; possible D gene TRBD2, 6 bases. The CDR3 consists of 13 residues. Deletions cut 4 bases from V and 10 bases from J, with 14 bases between. Germline V gives CDR1 LNHDA, CDR2 SQIVND (reference sequence). The CDR3 sequence: CASSTRLGIEQFF. CDR3 DNA sequence: TGTGCCAGTAGTACCCGACTAGGGATAGAGCAGTTCTTC.

The chain links TRBV5-6 to TRBJ2-1; TRBD2 matches at 9 bases. The CDR3 is made up of 18 amino acids. The germline V gene encodes CDR1 SGHDT and CDR2 YYEEEE. V shed 0 bases and J 7 bases; nucleotides not matched to a gene: 14. The CDR3, as DNA: TGTGCCAGCAGCTTGGAGTTAGGCGCGGGAGGGTGGGGGAATGAGCAGTTCTTC. This gives the protein CASSLELGAGGWGNEQFF.

The chain combines TRBV15 with TRBJ2-5; tentative D call: TRBD1 (6 bases). The DNA end favors TRBJ2-7, so the J call may be wrong. From germline, CDR1 is LNHNV and CDR2 YYDKDF (reference sequence). This CDR3 contains 14 residues. The chain's CDR3 is CATSRIQQGSEQYF. The CDR3 region has the DNA TGTGCCACCAGCAGGATCCAACAGGGTTCCGAGCAGTACTTC.